What follows describes a single T cell receptor beta chain. Authors' processing steps: From reference gene primer amplification, estimates of nucleated cell counts were derived. Profiling relied on immunoSEQ multiplex PCR, and the TCRdb table lists in-frame clones only, not all of them. That table gives V, J and clone size, and the DNA gave D and trimming. The sample holds about 200,000 clones, nearly 90% seen once. This sample stems from a study of blood T cell repertoires in COVID-19. Study overall: Collection of acute and convalescent COVID-19 samples took place in the United States, Italy and Spain. T cells, B-cell-depleted T cells, or PBMCs supplied cDNA or gDNA.

Trimming removed 4 bases from V and 4 bases from J; junction bases left unmatched: 11. The CDR3 sequence is 19 residues long. Per the germline V gene, CDR1 is LGHDT and CDR2 is YNNKEL (reference sequence). This TCR derives from a man in his sixties with active or convalescent COVID-19. Source material: peripheral blood. This chain uses TRBV3-1 (or the pseudogene TRBV3-2) with TRBJ2-2; TRBD2 matches 14 bases. The DNA of the CDR3 is TGTGCCAGCAGCCCCCATAGACTAGCGGGGGGGCCGGGCACCGGGGAGCTGTTTTTT. Translating it yields CASSPHRLAGGPGTGELFF.